The T cell receptor (beta chain) described here comes from a study of CD8+CD57+ T cells in acquired aplastic anemia. Study as a whole: Healthy donor CD4+ cell samples had a mean of roughly 9.9 million reads. The study's findings and limits: Some 30 shared CD8+ CDR3s appeared highly expressed within patients' immunodominant clones.

This clonotype has ten or more counts. Its antigen is unknown. This CDR3 is built from 15 residues. Trimming removed 5 bases from V and 8 bases from J, with 19 bases in between. Profiles of TCR beta VDJ and CDR3 were generated from a genomic DNA template. TCRdb reprocessed the reads with MiXCR, giving one entry per CDR3 protein. Of approximately 130,000 distinct CDR3 sequences listed, about 40% are singletons. The clonotype was recovered from a human donor in good health, serving as a control. This chain uses TRBV12-3 or TRBV12-4 with TRBJ2-1, with D possibly matching TRBD1 (6 bases). Material for sequencing was sorted CD4+, CD8+, or CD8+CD57+ T cells (not recorded which) from PBMCs. CDR3 in amino acids: CASSLSPGEFHEQFF. CDR3 nucleotides: TGTGCCAGCAGTCTTAGCCCAGGGGAGTTCCATGAGCAGTTCTTC.